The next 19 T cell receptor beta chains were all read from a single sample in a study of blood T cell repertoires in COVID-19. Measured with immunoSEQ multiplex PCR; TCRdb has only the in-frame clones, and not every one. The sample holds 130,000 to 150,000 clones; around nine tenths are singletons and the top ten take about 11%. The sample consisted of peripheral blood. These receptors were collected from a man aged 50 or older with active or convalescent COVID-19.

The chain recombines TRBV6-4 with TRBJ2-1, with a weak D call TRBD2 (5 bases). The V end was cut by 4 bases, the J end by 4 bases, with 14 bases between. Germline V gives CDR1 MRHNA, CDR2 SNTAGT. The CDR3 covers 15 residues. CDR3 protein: CASSAGRGSYNEQFF. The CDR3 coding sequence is TGTGCCAGCAGTGCGGGCCGCGGGTCTTACAATGAGCAGTTCTTC.

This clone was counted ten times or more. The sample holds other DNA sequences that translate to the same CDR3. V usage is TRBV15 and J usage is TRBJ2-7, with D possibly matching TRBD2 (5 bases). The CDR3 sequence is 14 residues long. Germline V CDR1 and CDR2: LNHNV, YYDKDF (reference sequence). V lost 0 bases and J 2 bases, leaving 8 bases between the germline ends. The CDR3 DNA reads TGTGCCACCAGCAGAGATCGGGGTCCCTACGAGCAGTACTTC. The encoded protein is CATSRDRGPYEQYF.

This chain's CDR3 is CASSLDLRQGVETGELFF. CDR3 nucleotide sequence: TGTGCCAGCAGCTTAGACTTAAGGCAGGGGGTAGAGACCGGGGAGCTGTTTTTT. This chain uses TRBV11-2 with TRBJ2-2, with 7 bases fitting TRBD1. Germline CDR1 is SGHAT and CDR2 is FQNNGV. V lost 0 bases, J lost 5 bases, and 12 bases stayed unmatched. This CDR3 contains 18 residues.

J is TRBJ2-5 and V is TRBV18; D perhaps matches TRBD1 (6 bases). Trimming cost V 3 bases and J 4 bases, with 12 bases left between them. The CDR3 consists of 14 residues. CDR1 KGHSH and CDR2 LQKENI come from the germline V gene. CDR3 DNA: TGTGCCAGCTCACCCCGGACAGCATCAGAGACCCAGTACTTC. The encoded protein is CASSPRTASETQYF.

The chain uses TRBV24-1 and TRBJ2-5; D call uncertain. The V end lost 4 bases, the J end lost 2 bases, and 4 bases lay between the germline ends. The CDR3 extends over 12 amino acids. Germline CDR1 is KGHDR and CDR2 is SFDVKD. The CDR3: CATSDPQETQYF. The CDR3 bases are TGTGCCACCAGTGACCCTCAAGAGACCCAGTACTTC.

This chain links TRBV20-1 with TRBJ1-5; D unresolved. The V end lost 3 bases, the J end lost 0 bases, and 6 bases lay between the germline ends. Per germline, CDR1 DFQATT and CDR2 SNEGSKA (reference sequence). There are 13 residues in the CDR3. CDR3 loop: CSASLSSNQPQHF. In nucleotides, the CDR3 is TGCAGTGCTAGTCTCAGTAGCAATCAGCCCCAGCATTTT.

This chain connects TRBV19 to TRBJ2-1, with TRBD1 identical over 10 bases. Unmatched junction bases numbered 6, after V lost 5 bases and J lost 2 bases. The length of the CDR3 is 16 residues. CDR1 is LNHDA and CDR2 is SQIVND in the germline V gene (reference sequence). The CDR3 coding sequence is TGTGCCAGTAGTTCAGGGACAGGGGCCACCTACAATGAGCAGTTCTTC. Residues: CASSSGTGATYNEQFF.

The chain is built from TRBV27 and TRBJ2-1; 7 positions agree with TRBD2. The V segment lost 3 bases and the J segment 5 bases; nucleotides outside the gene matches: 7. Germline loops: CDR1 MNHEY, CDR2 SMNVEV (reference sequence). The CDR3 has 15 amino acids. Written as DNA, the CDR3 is TGTGCCAGCAGTTTCGGGCGGGAGATTAACAATGAGCAGTTCTTC. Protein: CASSFGREINNEQFF.

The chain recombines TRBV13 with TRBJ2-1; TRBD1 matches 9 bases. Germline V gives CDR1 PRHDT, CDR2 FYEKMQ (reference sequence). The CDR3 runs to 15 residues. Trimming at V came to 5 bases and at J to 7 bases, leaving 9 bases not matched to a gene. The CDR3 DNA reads TGTGCCAGCAGCGTTCGGGACAGGGAGGTGAATGAGCAGTTCTTC. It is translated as CASSVRDREVNEQFF.

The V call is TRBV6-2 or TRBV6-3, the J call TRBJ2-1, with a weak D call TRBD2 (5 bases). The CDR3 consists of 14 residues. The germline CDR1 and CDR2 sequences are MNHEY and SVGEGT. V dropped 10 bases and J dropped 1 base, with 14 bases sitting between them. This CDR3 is CAISPSGSYNEQFF. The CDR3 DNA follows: TGTGCCATTAGCCCCTCGGGATCCTACAATGAGCAGTTCTTC.

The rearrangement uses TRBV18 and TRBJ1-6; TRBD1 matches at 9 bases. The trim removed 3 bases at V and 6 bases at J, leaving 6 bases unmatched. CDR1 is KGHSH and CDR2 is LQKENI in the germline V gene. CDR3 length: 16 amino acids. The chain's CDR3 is CASSPGTGSGNSPLHF. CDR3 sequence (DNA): TGTGCCAGCTCACCCGGGACAGGGAGTGGTAATTCACCCCTCCACTTT.

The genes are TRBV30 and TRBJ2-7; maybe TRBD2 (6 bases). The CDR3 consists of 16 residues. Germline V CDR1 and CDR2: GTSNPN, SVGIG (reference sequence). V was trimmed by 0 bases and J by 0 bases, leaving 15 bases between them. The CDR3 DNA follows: TGTGCCTGGAGTGTCCGGTGGGGGGAAAGCTCCTACGAGCAGTACTTC. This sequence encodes CAWSVRWGESSYEQYF.

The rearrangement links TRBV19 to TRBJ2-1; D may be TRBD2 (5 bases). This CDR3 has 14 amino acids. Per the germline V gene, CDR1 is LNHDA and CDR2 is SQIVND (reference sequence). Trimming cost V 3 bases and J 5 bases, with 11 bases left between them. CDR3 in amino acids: CASSIVRLNNEQFF. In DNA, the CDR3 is TGTGCCAGTAGTATTGTTCGACTAAACAATGAGCAGTTCTTC.

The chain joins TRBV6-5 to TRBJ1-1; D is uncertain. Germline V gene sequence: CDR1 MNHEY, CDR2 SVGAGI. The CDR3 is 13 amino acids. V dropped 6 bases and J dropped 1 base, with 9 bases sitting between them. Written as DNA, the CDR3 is TGTGCCAGCAGCCTACTGAGGAACACTGAAGCTTTCTTT. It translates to CASSLLRNTEAFF.

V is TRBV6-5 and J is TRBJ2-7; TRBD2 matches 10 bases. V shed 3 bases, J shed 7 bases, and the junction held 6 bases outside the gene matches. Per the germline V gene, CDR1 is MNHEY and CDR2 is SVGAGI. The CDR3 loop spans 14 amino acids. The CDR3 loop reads CASSYLAGALEQYF. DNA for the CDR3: TGTGCCAGCAGTTATCTAGCGGGAGCGCTTGAGCAGTACTTC.

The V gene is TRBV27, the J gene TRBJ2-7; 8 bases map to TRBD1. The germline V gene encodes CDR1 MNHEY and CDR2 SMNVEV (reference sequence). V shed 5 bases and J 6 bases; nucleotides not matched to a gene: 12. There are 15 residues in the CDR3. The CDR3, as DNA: TGTGCCAGCAGTCGCCCCGGACAGGGAGTTGGCGAGCAGTACTTC. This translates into CASSRPGQGVGEQYF.

The CDR3 DNA is TGTGCCAGCTCACGAAGCGGGACCGACTCTGGAAACACCATATATTTT. It yields the protein CASSRSGTDSGNTIYF. This chain joins TRBV18 and TRBJ1-3, with D maybe TRBD1 (5 bases). There are 16 residues in the CDR3. Germline V gene lookup returns CDR1 KGHSH and CDR2 LQKENI. V was shortened by 4 bases and J by 0 bases, with 13 bases between the two germline ends.

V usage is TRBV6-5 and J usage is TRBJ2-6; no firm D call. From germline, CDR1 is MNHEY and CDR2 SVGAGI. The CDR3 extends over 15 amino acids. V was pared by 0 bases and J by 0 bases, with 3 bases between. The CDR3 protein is CASSYSSSGANVLTF. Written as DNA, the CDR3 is TGTGCCAGCAGTTACTCCAGCTCTGGGGCCAACGTCCTGACTTTC.

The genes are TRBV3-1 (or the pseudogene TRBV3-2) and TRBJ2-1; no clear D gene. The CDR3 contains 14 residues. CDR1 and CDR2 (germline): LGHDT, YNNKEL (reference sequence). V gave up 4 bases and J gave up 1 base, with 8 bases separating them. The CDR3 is CASSLGGSYNEQFF. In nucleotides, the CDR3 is TGTGCCAGCAGCCTCGGTGGTTCCTACAATGAGCAGTTCTTC.